The 18 T cell receptor beta chains below were found in one sample sequenced in a study of regulatory T cells in long-lasting Graves disease. Time point given: newly diagnosed GD, antithyroid drugs for less than 3 months. From PBMCs, RNA was extracted and then used to make the TCR library. iRepertoire HTBI primers and Arm-PCR of CDR3 regions built TCR beta libraries. Each CDR3 protein is one row after TCRdb ran MiXCR on the multiplex PCR reads. Here the sample spans 320,000 or so distinct CDR3 sequences, about a sixth being singletons. The sequences come from peripheral blood mononuclear cells (PBMCs), collected at new diagnosis, from a patient treated with antithyroid drugs. Receptors originate from a female donor with Graves disease.

This chain connects TRBV28 to TRBJ2-7; D is unresolved. Germline loops: CDR1 MDHEN, CDR2 SYDVKM. Deletions cut 4 bases from V and 4 bases from J, with 8 bases between. The CDR3 is 12 amino acids. The CDR3 loop is CASSSTGYEQYF. For the CDR3, the DNA is TGTGCCAGCAGTTCCACCGGGTACGAGCAGTACTTC.

This clonotype was detected ten times or more. The genes are TRBV6-7 and TRBJ2-5; D is undetermined. TRBV6-7 is flagged as an ORF with uncertain function. This CDR3 comprises 14 residues. With 10 bases removed from V and 1 base from J, the gap between germline ends came to 16 bases. CDR3: CATLQPRTQETQYF. The CDR3, as DNA: TGTGCCACCCTACAACCGCGGACCCAAGAGACCCAGTACTTC.

This clonotype was counted only a few times. The chain recombines TRBV5-1 with TRBJ2-3, with TRBD1 matching 11 bases. This CDR3 comprises 19 residues. The V gene end was trimmed by 0 bases and the J gene end by 0 bases; junction bases not matched to a gene: 9. The germline V gene encodes CDR1 SGHRS and CDR2 YFSETQ. Here the CDR3 DNA reads TGCGCCAGCAGCTTGGACCGGGACAGGGGGTTAGGTAGCACAGATACGCAGTATTTT. It encodes CASSLDRDRGLGSTDTQYF.

This clonotype was seen ten or more times. This chain joins TRBV20-1 and TRBJ2-4; D is undetermined. This CDR3 comprises 14 residues. Trimming stripped 6 bases from V and 8 bases from J, with 20 bases between. Looked up from germline, CDR1 is DFQATT and CDR2 is SNEGSKA (reference sequence). DNA for the CDR3: TGCAGTGCCAGCACCCAGATCAGAAATGACATTCAGTACTTC. Its translation is CSASTQIRNDIQYF.

This clonotype came up a few times. This sequence joins TRBV4-1 and TRBJ2-7; D perhaps matches TRBD1 (5 bases). Germline V gene lookup returns CDR1 MGHRA and CDR2 YSYEKL. V was trimmed by 1 base and J by 2 bases, leaving 9 bases between them. CDR3 size: 14 residues. CDR3 in amino acids: CASSQAAGPYEQYF. The CDR3 DNA sequence: TGCGCCAGCAGCCAAGCTGCAGGGCCCTACGAGCAGTACTTC.

There are many counts of this clonotype. This chain connects TRBV7-3 to TRBJ2-3; 7 nucleotides agree with TRBD1. The CDR3 length is 14 residues. V lost 4 bases to trimming and J lost 2 bases; unmatched junction nucleotides: 3. Germline V lookup: CDR1 SGHTA, CDR2 FQGTGA. Here the CDR3 reads CASSSTGFTDTQYF. DNA for the CDR3: TGTGCCAGCAGCTCGACAGGGTTCACAGATACGCAGTATTTT.

On this clonotype itself: A much larger clone differs by one base, so this may be a read error. The chain couples TRBV5-8 to TRBJ2-7; 8 nucleotides align to TRBD2. The V gene's germline CDR1 is SGHTS and CDR2 YDEGEE. The CDR3 is 15 amino acids. The CDR3 DNA reads TGTGCCAGCAGCCAACCCGGGACTAGAAGCGACGAGCATTACTTC. Translated: CASSQPGTRSDEHYF.

This clonotype was observed at least ten times. The genes are TRBV19 and TRBJ2-2; 7 bases line up with TRBD2. Germline V gene lookup returns CDR1 LNHDA and CDR2 SQIVND (reference sequence). V dropped 10 bases and J dropped 4; count of bases not matched to a gene: 9. CDR3 size: 14 residues. CDR3 in amino acids: CATQGDYPTGELFF. CDR3 nucleotides: TGTGCCACCCAAGGGGACTACCCCACCGGGGAGCTGTTTTTT.

Comments on this clonotype: Likely a read error: the CDR3 ends without its conserved phenylalanine or tryptophan. The chain joins TRBV9 to TRBJ1-4, with 7 positions matching TRBD1. Trimming at V came to 2 bases and at J to 4 bases, leaving 5 bases not matched to a gene. CDR3 length: 15 amino acids. Germline assignment: CDR1 SGDLS and CDR2 YYNGEE. This chain's CDR3 is CASSVRTGLNEKLFS. CDR3 sequence (DNA): TGTGCCAGCAGCGTTCGGACAGGCCTTAATGAAAAACTGTTTTCT.

DNA for the CDR3: TGTGCCAGCAGCCAAGAAGGAGGGGATCAGCCCCAGCATTTT. As protein: CASSQEGGDQPQHF. V and J are TRBV4-2 and TRBJ1-5, with D tentatively TRBD1 (5 bases). V was trimmed by 0 bases and J by 5 bases, leaving 8 bases between them. Germline-derived CDR1 and CDR2 are LGHNA and YNFKEQ. The CDR3 contains 14 residues.

This clonotype was found many times. The V and J genes are TRBV28 and TRBJ2-1; possibly TRBD1 or TRBD2 for D (5 bases each). Trimming left V 7 bases short and J 1 base short, with 41 bases between. This CDR3 has 24 residues. Germline loops: CDR1 MDHEN, CDR2 SYDVKM. CDR3 bases: TGTGCCAGCATATCACCCCCCTACACAGGAGGATCAAGTGAGGAAGCCCTTTCCTACAATGAGCAGTTCTTC. It translates to CASISPPYTGGSSEEALSYNEQFF. Filled out from reference TRBV28 and TRBJ2-1, the complete variable domain reads DVKVTQSSRYLVKRTGEKVFLECVQDMDHENMFWYRQDPGLGLRLIYFSYDVKMKEKGDIPEGYSVSREKKERFSLILESASTNQTSMYLCASISPPYTGGSSEEALSYNEQFFGPGTRLTVL.

At least ten counts were recorded for this clonotype. The chain has TRBV7-3 and TRBJ2-7, with TRBD1 matching over 9 bases. The CDR3 is 15 amino acids. The ends lost 3 bases at V and 3 bases at J; junction bases unmatched: 6. The germline V gene encodes CDR1 SGHTA and CDR2 FQGTGA. CDR3 nucleotides: TGTGCCAGCAGCTTGGAGCCGGGACAGGGCTACGAGCAGTACTTC. Translated, it gives CASSLEPGQGYEQYF. Supplemented by reference TRBV7-3 and TRBJ2-7, the full variable domain reads GAGVSQTPSNKVTEKGKYVELRCDPISGHTALYWYRQSLGQGPEFLIYFQGTGAADDSGLPNDRFFAVRPEGSVSTLKIQRTERGDSAVYLCASSLEPGQGYEQYFGPGTRLTVT.

The rearrangement uses TRBV28 and TRBJ1-5; no clear D gene. Germline values: CDR1 MDHEN, CDR2 SYDVKM. The CDR3 runs to 15 residues. Deletions cut 5 bases from V and 6 bases from J, with 17 bases between. The CDR3 protein is CASSPPGLVGQPQHF. The CDR3 DNA reads as TGTGCCAGCAGTCCCCCCGGGCTAGTCGGTCAGCCCCAGCATTTT.

The chain has TRBV12-3 or TRBV12-4 and TRBJ2-7; 9 bases are shared with TRBD1. V lost 6 bases to trimming and J lost 6 bases; unmatched junction nucleotides: 9. The CDR3 is 14 residues long. For the CDR3, the DNA is TGTGCCAGCAGGGCCGGGACAGGGCGTTTCGAGCAGTACTTC. Translating gives CASRAGTGRFEQYF.

This clonotype was seen repeatedly, ten times or more. The chain couples TRBV13 to TRBJ2-4, with a possible D match to TRBD2 (5 bases). Germline loops: CDR1 PRHDT, CDR2 FYEKMQ (reference sequence). V lost 0 bases to trimming and J lost 8 bases, with 14 bases between them. The CDR3 is made up of 15 amino acids. CDR3 nucleotide sequence: TGTGCCAGCAGCTTAGGCAGCGGTTGGGCACACATTCAGTACTTC. It encodes CASSLGSGWAHIQYF. Complete variable domain (other parts from reference TRBV13 and TRBJ2-4): AAGVIQSPRHLIKEKRETATLKCYPIPRHDTVYWYQQGPGQDPQFLISFYEKMQSDKGSIPDRFSAQQFSDYHSELNMSSLELGDSALYFCASSLGSGWAHIQYFGAGTRLSVL.

This clonotype was recorded a few times. J is TRBJ2-1 and V is TRBV19; 9 bases map to TRBD2. V was clipped by 6 bases and J by 6 bases; unmatched bases: 6. The CDR3 is made up of 14 amino acids. The germline V gene encodes CDR1 LNHDA and CDR2 SQIVND (reference sequence). The CDR3 protein is CASRLSGSGNEQFF. In DNA form, the CDR3 reads TGTGCCAGTAGGCTTAGCGGGAGCGGCAATGAGCAGTTCTTC.

In this sample, this clonotype turned up many times. V gene TRBV3-1 combines with J gene TRBJ2-7, with D possibly being TRBD2 (6 bases). The CDR3 spans 15 residues. Trimming pared 1 base from V and 2 bases from J, leaving 12 bases between. The V gene's germline CDR1 is LGHDT and CDR2 YNNKEL (reference sequence). The CDR3 DNA sequence: TGTGCCAGCAGCCAAGGTGGTAGGAGGGCCTACGAGCAGTACTTC. Its protein product is CASSQGGRRAYEQYF.

This clonotype turned up a few times. This chain links TRBV18 with TRBJ2-1; D might be TRBD1 or TRBD2, each matching 5 bases. The germline V gene has CDR1 KGHSH and CDR2 LQKENI. Deletions cut 2 bases from V and 0 bases from J, with 11 bases between. CDR3 size: 16 residues. CDR3 nucleotide sequence: TGTGCCAGCTCACCAGGGACCTCCAGCTCCTACAATGAGCAGTTCTTC. Translation: CASSPGTSSSYNEQFF.